This TCR beta chain was recovered during a study of a mutant IDH1 vaccine in newly diagnosed glioma. Study in general: Across weeks 1, 3, 5, 7, 11, 15, 19 and 23, patients received a vaccination each time, eight in all.

Turning to this clone: Its antigen is unknown.

In germline, CDR1 is SEHNR, CDR2 FQNEAQ (reference sequence). CDR3 size: 15 residues. With 5 bases clipped from V and 3 bases from J, the junction kept 5 bases outside the gene matches. Sequencing was performed with immunoSEQ multiplex PCR; in TCRdb, only in-frame clones are kept and a portion is missing. This sample has over 55,000 clones; around 80% occur once, and the top ten carry about 3.7%. The sample's time point: week 11, during vaccination. The content of each vaccine dose was 300 ug of mutant IDH1 20-mer peptide, and topical imiquimod accompanied it. This TCR was sampled from a man aged 30 to 45 with glioma. The chain uses TRBV7-9 and TRBJ2-3; 10 nucleotides line up with TRBD1. The sample here was PBMCs, taken from a glioma patient whose treatment included an IDH1 peptide vaccine. This CDR3 is CASSAADRGTDTQYF. In DNA form, the CDR3 reads TGTGCCAGCAGCGCCGCGGACAGGGGGACAGATACGCAGTATTTT.